Given below is one T cell receptor (beta chain) in context. The repertoire was sequenced with immunoSEQ multiplex PCR; TCRdb's copy has only in-frame clones and lacks some. The top ten hold around 24% of the sample, which has hundreds of thousands of clones, approximately 92% seen once. V was shortened by 6 bases and J by 4 bases, with 15 bases between the two germline ends. CDR1 and CDR2 from the germline V gene are LNHNV and YYDKDF (reference sequence). The CDR3 extends over 15 amino acids. This sample was taken from a study of shared clonotypes between healthy human individuals. Study as a whole: Contributing individuals were a couple of females and three males aged 18 to 49.

It was CD45RO-negative cells, positively selected for CCR7, that made up naive CD8 cells, with terminally differentiated effector memory CD45RA+ cells excluded. Each sample came from a Caucasian adult donor living in Nashville, Tennessee. The TCR comes from a man in his thirties or forties in good health. Sequencing was performed on naive CD8+ T cells sorted from blood. The rearrangement links TRBV15 to TRBJ2-2, with D perhaps TRBD2 (5 bases). Written as DNA, the CDR3 is TGTGCCACCAGTGAAGGACTTCGGGGCACCGGGGAGCTGTTTTTT. Amino acids: CATSEGLRGTGELFF.